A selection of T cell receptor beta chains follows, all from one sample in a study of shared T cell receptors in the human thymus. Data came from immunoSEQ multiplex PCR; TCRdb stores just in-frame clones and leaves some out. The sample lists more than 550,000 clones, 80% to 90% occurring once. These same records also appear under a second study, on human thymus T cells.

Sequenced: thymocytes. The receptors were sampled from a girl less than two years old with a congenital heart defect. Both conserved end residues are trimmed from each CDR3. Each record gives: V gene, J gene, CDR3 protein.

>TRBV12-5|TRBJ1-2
ARGGDYGYT
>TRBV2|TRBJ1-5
ASRGAPNQPQH
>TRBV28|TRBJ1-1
ASSPPRFQQGNTEAF
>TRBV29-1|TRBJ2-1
SVLRTGPTYNEQF
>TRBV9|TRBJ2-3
ASSSIAGKVTDTQY
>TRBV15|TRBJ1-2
ATSKLAEAGNYGYT
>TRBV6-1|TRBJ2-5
ASSEPQPPGETQY
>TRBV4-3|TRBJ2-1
ASSRLQGSSYNEQF
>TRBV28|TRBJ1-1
ASSYIENTEAF
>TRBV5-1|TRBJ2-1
ASRPGTSGGPSYNEQF
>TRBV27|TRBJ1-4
ASSLSYPGQALVGEKLF
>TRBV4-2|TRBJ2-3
ASSQEKGWDTQY
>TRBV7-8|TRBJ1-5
ASSLATGSNQPQH
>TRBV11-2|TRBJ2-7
ASSPHQGSGEQY
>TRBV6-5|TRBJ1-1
ASVMDRGANTEAF
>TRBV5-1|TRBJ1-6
ASSLAQVRGASSPLH
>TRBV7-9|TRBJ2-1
ASSTVGAGAYNEQF
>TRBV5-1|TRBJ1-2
ASSLEQGEAYGYT